This TCR beta chain emerged from a study of neurological immune-mediated disorders. This clonotype was seen ten or more times. This CDR3 is 14 amino acids long. CDR1 is DFQATT, CDR2 SNEGSKA, per germline (reference sequence). The V and J ends lost 0 bases and 2 bases respectively, with 8 bases between them. TCRdb re-analysed the 5' RACE reads in MiXCR, keeping a single row per CDR3 protein. The profile shows under 85,000 distinct CDR3 sequences, around 10% of them singletons. The chain employs TRBV20-1 and TRBJ1-5, with a weak D call TRBD1 (5 bases). The sample comprised PBMCs. The TCR originated in a man in his forties in good health. The CDR3 spells CSAREGGGNQPQHF. As DNA, the CDR3 is TGCAGTGCTAGAGAGGGGGGAGGCAATCAGCCCCAGCATTTT.